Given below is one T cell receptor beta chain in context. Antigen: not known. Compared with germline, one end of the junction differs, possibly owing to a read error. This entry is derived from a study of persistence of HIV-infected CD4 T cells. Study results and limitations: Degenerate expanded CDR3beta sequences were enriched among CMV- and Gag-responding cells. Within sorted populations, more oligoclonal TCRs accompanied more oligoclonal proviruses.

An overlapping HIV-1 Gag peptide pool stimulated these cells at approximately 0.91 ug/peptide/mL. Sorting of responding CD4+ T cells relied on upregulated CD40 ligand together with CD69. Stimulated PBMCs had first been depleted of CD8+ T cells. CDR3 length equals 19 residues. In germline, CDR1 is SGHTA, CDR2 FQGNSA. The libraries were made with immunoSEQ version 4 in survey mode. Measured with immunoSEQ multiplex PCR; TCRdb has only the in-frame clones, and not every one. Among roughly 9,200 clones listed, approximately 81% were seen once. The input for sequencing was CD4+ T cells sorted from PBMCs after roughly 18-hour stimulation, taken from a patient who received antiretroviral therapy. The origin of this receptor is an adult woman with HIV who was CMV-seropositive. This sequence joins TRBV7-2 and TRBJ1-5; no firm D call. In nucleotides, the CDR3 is TGTGCCAGCAACTTAATGCCGGTAGGTGGCGCGATGAGCAATCAGCCCCAGCATTTT. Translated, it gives CASNLMPVGGAMSNQPQHF.